This T cell receptor (beta chain) was sequenced for a study of blood T cell repertoires in COVID-19. Across the whole study: Donors in the United States, Italy and Spain gave samples during acute or convalescent COVID-19.

Recruits, aged about 18 to 100 years, lived in 24 US areas. Source study methods: By means of reference gene primer amplification, nucleated cell counts were estimated. Assay: immunoSEQ multiplex PCR; the TCRdb copy retains only in-frame clones and omits some. Clone size and the V and J calls come from that table; the DNA yielded D and trimming. Of 150,000 to 200,000 clones listed, more than 75% were seen once; the top ten hold roughly a sixth. The ends were cut back, 3 bases at V and 11 bases at J, with 11 bases in the middle. The CDR3 is 12 residues long. Germline CDR1 is MDHEN and CDR2 is SYDVKM. This TCR derives from a woman between 50 and 59 years old who had recovered from COVID-19. Input material: PBMCs or T cells enriched from blood (not recorded which). V usage is TRBV28 and J usage is TRBJ1-5; possible D gene TRBD1, 6 bases. The chain's CDR3 is CASSFRGVTQHF. CDR3 nucleotide sequence: TGTGCCAGCAGTTTCAGGGGAGTGACCCAGCATTTT.